This TCR beta chain was identified in a study of blood T cell repertoires in COVID-19. Assay used: immunoSEQ multiplex PCR; TCRdb lists only in-frame clones, some missing. Of about 190,000 clones listed, 70% to 85% are singletons. The CDR3 is made up of 14 amino acids. The germline V gene has CDR1 LNHDA and CDR2 SQIVND (reference sequence). The trim removed 7 bases at V and 7 bases at J, leaving 8 bases unmatched. Across about two dozen US areas, participants ranged in age from roughly 18 to 95 years. The origin of this receptor is an older woman with acute COVID-19. The sequencing sample was made of PBMCs or T cells enriched from blood (not recorded which). The chain carries TRBV19 and TRBJ1-4; 8 bases agree with TRBD1. DNA of the CDR3: TGTGCCAGTACCCTGGACAGGGACGCTGAAAAACTGTTTTTT. Its translation is CASTLDRDAEKLFF. The full variable domain, with the rest looked up from reference TRBV19 and TRBJ1-4, is DGGITQSPKYLFRKEGQNVTLSCEQNLNHDAMYWYRQDPGQGLRLIYYSQIVNDFQKGDIAEGYSVSREKKESFPLTVTSAQKNPTAFYLCASTLDRDAEKLFFGSGTQLSVL.